Presented here are 15 T cell receptor beta chains from one specimen sequenced in a study of human T cells and chemical hapten exposure. Time point: patch test 1, 2 weeks after DPC sensitization. Treatment noted: therapeutic diphenylcyclopropenone sensitization with weekly scalp DPC. TCRdb passed the RACE reads through MiXCR, listing each CDR3 protein once. The table has some 190,000 distinct CDR3 sequences, approximately 20% seen once. Specimen: whole blood, collected in connection with sensitization to the hapten diphenylcyclopropenone (DPC). The receptors originated from a woman between 50 and 59 years old with alopecia areata. Some clones in this sample may be carry-over from other donors' samples.

This clonotype was observed a handful of times. V gene TRBV2 combines with J gene TRBJ1-2; unclear D gene. Deletions cut 6 bases from V and 8 bases from J, with 10 bases between. Germline CDR1 reads SNHLY; CDR2 reads FYNNEI. The CDR3 totals 11 residues. CDR3 amino acids: CASSGGWGYTF. The CDR3 nucleotides read TGTGCCAGCAGCGGAGGCTGGGGCTACACCTTC. Drawing the rest from reference TRBV2 and TRBJ1-2, the complete variable domain is EPEVTQTPSHQVTQMGQEVILRCVPISNHLYFYWYRQILGQKVEFLVSFYNNEISEKSEIFDDQFSVERPDGSNFTLKIRSTKLEDSAMYFCASSGGWGYTFGSGTRLTVV.

DNA for the CDR3: TGCGCCAGCAGCTTGGGTCGCGGGGCGGCCTACGAGCAGTACTTC. It codes for CASSLGRGAAYEQYF. V is TRBV5-1 and J is TRBJ2-7; possibly TRBD2 for D (6 bases). V was shortened by 0 bases and J by 2 bases, with 12 bases between the two germline ends. Germline V CDR1 and CDR2: SGHRS, YFSETQ. The length of the CDR3 is 15 residues.

This chain connects TRBV5-5 to TRBJ2-5; TRBD2 matches 14 bases. V gave up 7 bases and J gave up 5 bases; unmatched junction bases: 4. This CDR3 contains 14 residues. Germline values: CDR1 SGHKS, CDR2 YYEKEE (reference sequence). The CDR3 bases are TGTGCCAGCCAGACTAGCGGGAGGGAGGAGACCCAGTACTTC. It yields the protein CASQTSGREETQYF.

This sequence joins TRBV12-3 or TRBV12-4 and TRBJ2-3, with 7 bases matching TRBD1. V shed 6 bases and J 8 bases; nucleotides not matched to a gene: 8. This CDR3 is built from 13 residues. CDR3 protein: CASRPTTGSTQYF. CDR3 nucleotides: TGTGCCAGCAGGCCCACGACAGGGAGTACGCAGTATTTT.

The rearrangement uses TRBV7-9 and TRBJ2-5; no clear D gene. This CDR3 contains 14 residues. Trimming shortened V by 2 bases and J by 0 bases, and 7 bases separated the two germline ends. Germline V gene data show CDR1 as SEHNR and CDR2 as FQNEAQ (reference sequence). The CDR3 region has the DNA TGTGCCAGCAGCTTATCTGAATACCAAGAGACCCAGTACTTC. This encodes CASSLSEYQETQYF.

This clonotype was observed a handful of times. The chain links TRBV29-1 to TRBJ2-7; D gene ambiguous. Trimming stripped 3 bases from V and 6 bases from J, with 9 bases between. The length of the CDR3 is 11 residues. Germline V gene sequence: CDR1 SQVTM, CDR2 ANQGSEA. The CDR3: CSVDPPFEQYF. DNA for the CDR3: TGCAGCGTTGATCCTCCCTTCGAGCAGTACTTC.

The chain links TRBV11-1 to TRBJ2-1; D possibly corresponds to TRBD2 (6 bases). Germline loops: CDR1 SGHAT, CDR2 FQDESV (reference sequence). The V end was cut by 6 bases, the J end by 7 bases, with 16 bases between. This CDR3 is 14 amino acids long. CDR3 nucleotide sequence: TGTGCCAGCAGGCGGGTCGGCGGGACTAATGAGCAGTTCTTC. Translated, it gives CASRRVGGTNEQFF.

V usage is TRBV25-1 and J usage is TRBJ1-1; D call uncertain. The CDR3 runs 15 residues. Trimming removed 3 bases at V and 10 bases at J, with 21 bases between. Per germline, CDR1 MGHDK and CDR2 SYGVNS. CDR3 sequence: CASSESGVPSFAAFF. The DNA for the CDR3 is TGTGCCAGCAGTGAGTCGGGAGTTCCCTCCTTTGCAGCTTTCTTT.

This clonotype was detected a few times. In DNA, the CDR3 is TGTGCCAGCATAAGGGACAGAGATTACGAGCAGTACTTC. Translating gives CASIRDRDYEQYF. The J gene is TRBJ2-7, the V gene TRBV2, with TRBD1 matching 7 bases. The CDR3 extends over 13 amino acids. The J segment lost 4 bases and the V segment lost 7 bases, leaving 7 bases of the junction unmatched. The germline gives CDR1 SNHLY, CDR2 FYNNEI.

The chain uses TRBV11-1 and TRBJ2-7; 7 bases map to TRBD1. The germline V gene has CDR1 SGHAT and CDR2 FQDESV (reference sequence). The CDR3 length is 14 residues. With 5 bases clipped from V and 0 bases from J, the junction kept 4 bases outside the gene matches. CDR3 DNA: TGTGCCAGCAGCCGGGGACAGCTCTCCTACGAGCAGTACTTC. Translation gives CASSRGQLSYEQYF. Filled out from reference TRBV11-1 and TRBJ2-7, the complete variable domain reads EAEVAQSPRYKITEKSQAVAFWCDPISGHATLYWYRQILGQGPELLVQFQDESVVDDSQLPKDRFSAERLKGVDSTLKIQPAELGDSAMYLCASSRGQLSYEQYFGPGTRLTVT.

V is TRBV20-1 and J is TRBJ1-1, with 7 bases matching TRBD1. The CDR3 spans 13 residues. After removal of 3 bases from V and 1 base from J, the junction contained 2 bases not matched to a gene. In germline, CDR1 is DFQATT, CDR2 SNEGSKA (reference sequence). The CDR3 loop reads CSASPGGNTEAFF. The DNA of the CDR3 is TGCAGTGCTAGCCCAGGGGGGAACACTGAAGCTTTCTTT.

The sample holds a few counts of this clonotype. The rearrangement uses TRBV29-1 and TRBJ2-7; 13 bases fit TRBD2. There are 15 residues in the CDR3. Per the germline V gene, CDR1 is SQVTM and CDR2 is ANQGSEA. Trimming at V came to 7 bases and at J to 3 bases, leaving 9 bases not matched to a gene. CDR3 bases: TGCAGCGGTTCGAAGGGACTAGCGGGGTTCTACGAGCAGTACTTC. It specifies CSGSKGLAGFYEQYF.

This chain uses TRBV10-3 with TRBJ2-7; D possibly corresponds to TRBD1 (6 bases). The V end lost 3 bases, the J end lost 7 bases, and 10 bases lay between the germline ends. CDR3 length equals 12 residues. Germline V gene lookup returns CDR1 ENHRY and CDR2 SYGVKD. CDR3 region: CAISETGQEQYF. CDR3 sequence (DNA): TGTGCCATCAGTGAAACAGGGCAAGAGCAGTACTTC.

The chain carries TRBV15 and TRBJ2-5; unclear D gene. The CDR3 contains 13 residues. The germline V gene encodes CDR1 LNHNV and CDR2 YYDKDF (reference sequence). V shed 5 bases and J shed 3 bases, with 10 bases lying between them. CDR3 sequence: CATSPQAEETQYF. The CDR3 bases are TGTGCCACCAGCCCCCAGGCGGAAGAGACCCAGTACTTC.

This clonotype occurred a few times. The chain uses TRBV7-2 and TRBJ2-5, with TRBD2 matching 11 bases. Per germline, CDR1 SGHTA and CDR2 FQGNSA. The length of the CDR3 is 14 residues. The J segment lost 3 bases and the V segment lost 4 bases, leaving 1 base of the junction unmatched. For the CDR3, the DNA is TGTGCCAGCAGCTGGGGACTAGCGGAAGAGACCCAGTACTTC. Protein product: CASSWGLAEETQYF.